This passage covers 30 T cell receptor beta chains from one sample sequenced in a study of T-cell reconstitution after alpha-beta-depleted transplantation in children. For TCRbeta, the library was prepared with unique molecular identifiers. TCRdb reanalysed the PCR reads using MiXCR and keeps one entry per CDR3 protein. This sample has about 980,000 distinct CDR3 sequences, with roughly 29% found just once. The sample was PBMCs, mostly from graft donor cells, taken 360 days after TCRalphabeta/CD19-depleted stem cell transplant. The receptors were gathered from a boy in the first two years of life who had a stem cell transplant for SCID, so the T cells may come from the graft donor.

The chain combines TRBV4-1 with TRBJ1-1; D is undetermined. V was cut by 6 bases and J by 12 bases, with 20 bases left in between. Germline V gene data show CDR1 as MGHRA and CDR2 as YSYEKL. This CDR3 has 13 amino acids. CDR3 sequence: CASRGIAKRGTFF. The CDR3 DNA is TGCGCCAGCAGAGGGATAGCAAAACGAGGAACTTTCTTT.

The V call is TRBV6-1, the J call TRBJ2-1, with D possibly TRBD2 on 5 matching bases. The CDR3 totals 16 residues. Germline V CDR1 and CDR2: MNHNS, SASEGT. V was pared by 8 bases and J by 10 bases, with 27 bases between. For the CDR3, the DNA is TGTGCCAGCCACAGCCGGGAACCCACCTACACTAAGGAGCAGTTCTTC. Its translation: CASHSREPTYTKEQFF.

The chain links TRBV20-1 to TRBJ1-5; D may be TRBD1 (5 bases). The CDR3 is 13 amino acids. Looked up from germline, CDR1 is DFQATT and CDR2 is SNEGSKA (reference sequence). Trimming cost V 4 bases and J 4 bases, with 11 bases left between them. The DNA for the CDR3 is TGCAGTGCTAAAGGGGCTTGGAATCAGCCCCAGCATTTT. Amino acids: CSAKGAWNQPQHF.

Many counts were recorded for this clonotype. The chain uses TRBV12-3 or TRBV12-4 and TRBJ2-2; D may correspond to TRBD1 or TRBD2 (5 bases each). V was trimmed by 6 bases and J by 1 base, leaving 12 bases between them. This CDR3 is 15 amino acids long. The CDR3 region is CASRTGTVNTGELFF. The CDR3 DNA follows: TGTGCCAGCAGAACCGGGACGGTGAACACCGGGGAGCTGTTTTTT.

The chain recombines TRBV20-1 with TRBJ2-7; D is uncertain. Between the trimmed V and J ends, which lost 2 bases and 3 bases, there was a span of 8 bases. Germline CDR1 is DFQATT and CDR2 is SNEGSKA (reference sequence). The CDR3 is 12 residues long. CDR3 protein: CSARFSLYEQYF. CDR3 nucleotides: TGCAGTGCTAGATTCAGCCTCTACGAGCAGTACTTC.

This chain uses TRBV24-1 with TRBJ2-2; D unclear. Germline V gene sequence: CDR1 KGHDR, CDR2 SFDVKD. CDR3 size: 16 residues. With 0 bases removed from V and 6 bases from J, the gap between germline ends came to 13 bases. CDR3 sequence (DNA): TGTGCCACCAGTGATTTGCTAACCCCGGGCGCCGGGGAGCTGTTTTTT. Translating gives CATSDLLTPGAGELFF.

The chain employs TRBV4-2 and TRBJ2-5, with a tentative D call TRBD1 (6 bases). Between the trimmed V and J ends, which lost 0 bases and 5 bases, there was a span of 22 bases. From germline, CDR1 is LGHNA and CDR2 YNFKEQ. The CDR3 is made up of 18 amino acids. The CDR3 protein is CASSQELTRGRPYETQYF. CDR3 nucleotides: TGTGCCAGCAGCCAAGAGCTCACCAGGGGACGGCCCTATGAGACCCAGTACTTC.

This clonotype came up once. J is TRBJ2-2 and V is TRBV7-3, with D perhaps TRBD1 (5 bases). The CDR3 length is 14 residues. V was pared by 5 bases and J by 2 bases, with 9 bases between. CDR1 SGHTA and CDR2 FQGTGA come from the germline V gene. The CDR3 loop is CASSNDRNTGELFF. In nucleotides, the CDR3 is TGTGCCAGCAGCAACGACAGAAACACCGGGGAGCTGTTTTTT.

This clonotype turned up a few times. J is TRBJ2-3 and V is TRBV20-1, with D hard to call. CDR3 size: 13 residues. CDR1 and CDR2 from the germline V gene are DFQATT and SNEGSKA (reference sequence). Trimming pared 5 bases from V and 0 bases from J, leaving 9 bases between. The CDR3 loop is CSARRASTDTQYF. CDR3 DNA: TGCAGTGCTCGAAGGGCTAGCACAGATACGCAGTATTTT.

This clonotype showed up just a few times. This chain connects TRBV7-2 to TRBJ1-1; unclear D gene. This CDR3 is 13 amino acids long. In germline, CDR1 is SGHTA, CDR2 FQGNSA. Trimming removed 4 bases at V and 3 bases at J, with 9 bases between. CDR3 sequence (DNA): TGTGCCAGCAGCTCGGGGTTGGACACTGAAGCTTTCTTT. Its translation: CASSSGLDTEAFF. Full variable domain (rest looked up from reference TRBV7-2 and TRBJ1-1): GAGVSQSPSNKVTEKGKDVELRCDPISGHTALYWYRQSLGQGLEFLIYFQGNSAPDKSGLPSDRFSAERTGGSVSTLTIQRTQQEDSAVYLCASSSGLDTEAFFGQGTRLTVV.

This clonotype showed up just a few times. Written as DNA, the CDR3 is TGTGCCAGCACCCATACCTACGAGCAGTACTTC. Its protein is CASTHTYEQYF. This chain links TRBV6-2 or TRBV6-3 with TRBJ2-7; D is uncertain. Looked up from germline, CDR1 is MNHEY and CDR2 is SVGEGT. The CDR3 has 11 residues. V gave up 7 bases and J gave up 2 bases, with 6 bases separating them.

The chain combines TRBV28 with TRBJ1-1, with 7 bases fitting TRBD1. J gave up 1 base and V 0 bases, and 2 bases lay outside the gene matches. The CDR3 spans 15 residues. Germline assignment: CDR1 MDHEN and CDR2 SYDVKM. The CDR3: CASSLWRTGNTEAFF. CDR3 DNA sequence: TGTGCCAGCAGTTTATGGCGGACAGGGAACACTGAAGCTTTCTTT.

The chain carries TRBV7-9 and TRBJ2-7, with TRBD2 as a possible D gene (5 bases). Trimming stripped 5 bases from V and 6 bases from J, with 14 bases between. The CDR3 is 13 amino acids. The V gene's germline CDR1 is SEHNR and CDR2 FQNEAQ (reference sequence). The CDR3: CASSPLLRVEQYF. The CDR3 coding sequence is TGTGCCAGCAGCCCCTTGTTGAGGGTCGAGCAGTACTTC.

V is TRBV6-5 and J is TRBJ2-7; 12 nucleotides align to TRBD1. The CDR3 totals 15 residues. The germline gives CDR1 MNHEY, CDR2 SVGAGI. V shed 2 bases, J shed 6 bases, and the junction held 5 bases outside the gene matches. CDR3: CASSYGGTGGSEQYF. CDR3 DNA sequence: TGTGCCAGCAGTTACGGAGGGACAGGGGGCTCCGAGCAGTACTTC.

The V gene is TRBV4-3, the J gene TRBJ2-2; D assignment may be TRBD1 or TRBD2 (5 bases each). This CDR3 comprises 18 residues. Trimming took 4 bases from V and 1 from J, leaving 19 bases between them. The germline V gene has CDR1 LGHNA and CDR2 YSLEER. The CDR3 DNA reads as TGCGCCAGCAGCCCCCATCCACCGGGGCTTGGGAACACCGGGGAGCTGTTTTTT. This codes for CASSPHPPGLGNTGELFF.

The sample holds a few counts of this clonotype. The chain has TRBV4-3 and TRBJ1-1; D possibly corresponds to TRBD1 (5 bases). Trimming stripped 4 bases from V and 1 base from J, with 16 bases between. The CDR3 extends over 16 amino acids. Per the germline V gene, CDR1 is LGHNA and CDR2 is YSLEER. The CDR3 DNA is TGCGCCAGCAGCCTATACCCGGGACTCCAGAACACTGAAGCTTTCTTT. Protein: CASSLYPGLQNTEAFF.

This clonotype was seen only a few times. V and J are TRBV6-1 and TRBJ2-5; 14 positions agree with TRBD2. V trimming: 6 bases; J trimming: 8 bases; junction bases outside the gene matches: 8. Looked up from germline, CDR1 is MNHNS and CDR2 is SASEGT. The length of the CDR3 is 15 residues. The CDR3 region has the DNA TGTGCCAGCAGCCAAGGACTAGCGGGGGGCCCCACCCAGTACTTC. It yields the protein CASSQGLAGGPTQYF.

CDR3 region: CASSSPGRGLWTEAFF. For the CDR3, the DNA is TGTGCCAGCAGTTCGCCCGGACGAGGCTTGTGGACTGAAGCTTTCTTT. This chain connects TRBV12-3 or TRBV12-4 to TRBJ1-1; D not resolved. The CDR3 has 16 residues. The ends were cut back, 4 bases at V and 5 bases at J, with 20 bases in the middle.

In the case of this clonotype: At one of its ends the junction is not consistent with the germline gene, which may arise from a read error. The chain combines TRBV6-2 or TRBV6-3 with TRBJ2-1; either TRBD1 or TRBD2 may fit D (5 bases each). Germline V gene lookup returns CDR1 MNHEY and CDR2 SVGEGT. The CDR3 runs 15 residues. The CDR3 sequence: CAGSYEGWFLNEQFF. CDR3 coding DNA: TGTGCCGGCAGTTACGAGGGGTGGTTTCTCAATGAGCAGTTCTTC.

The chain has TRBV5-1 and TRBJ2-7; D assignment may be TRBD1 or TRBD2 (5 bases each). The CDR3 sequence is 14 residues long. V was clipped by 2 bases and J by 1 base, with 10 bases between them. Germline-derived CDR1 and CDR2 are SGHRS and YFSETQ. CDR3 DNA sequence: TGCGCCAGCAGCTTCCAGGGACGATCCTACGAGCAGTACTTC. Its translation is CASSFQGRSYEQYF.

In its sample, this clonotype was seen many times. The junction and the germline gene differ at one end; a read error may be behind it. The genes are TRBV5-1 and TRBJ2-3; D is unclear. The CDR3 is made up of 14 amino acids. Germline assignment: CDR1 SGHRS and CDR2 YFSETQ. The CDR3: CASSLDRVADTQYF. For the CDR3, the DNA is TGTGCCAGCAGCTTAGATCGAGTGGCAGATACGCAGTATTTT.

This chain joins TRBV12-3 or TRBV12-4 and TRBJ1-3, with D hard to call. V gave up 8 bases and J gave up 7 bases, with 3 bases separating them. The CDR3 has 9 residues. CDR3 coding DNA: TGTGCCAGCCTCAACACCATATATTTT. It specifies CASLNTIYF.

The gene calls are TRBV12-3 or TRBV12-4 and TRBJ1-2; D gene unclear. This CDR3 comprises 14 residues. Between the trimmed V and J ends, which lost 2 bases and 6 bases, there was a span of 13 bases. The CDR3 DNA reads as TGTGCCAGCAGTTTATTGGTCGGGAGGAATGGCTACACCTTC. This sequence encodes CASSLLVGRNGYTF.

This chain joins TRBV6-5 and TRBJ1-4; no definite D call. CDR1 MNHEY and CDR2 SVGAGI come from the germline V gene. This CDR3 spans 15 amino acids. Trimming took 2 bases from V and 3 from J, leaving 10 bases between them. This CDR3 is CASSYGSRPNEKLFF. The CDR3 coding sequence is TGTGCCAGCAGTTACGGGTCAAGGCCTAATGAAAAACTGTTTTTT.

The chain uses TRBV18 and TRBJ2-5, with TRBD2 as a possible D gene (6 bases). Germline values: CDR1 KGHSH, CDR2 LQKENI. Trimming shortened V by 5 bases and J by 5 bases, and 18 bases separated the two germline ends. This CDR3 has 15 amino acids. CDR3 loop: CASSSTRHRGETQYF. The CDR3 region has the DNA TGTGCCAGCTCATCCACGAGACACCGGGGGGAGACCCAGTACTTC.

This clonotype appeared a few times. The chain uses TRBV4-3 and TRBJ1-1; D remains unclear. V was trimmed by 0 bases and J by 4 bases, leaving 15 bases between them. The CDR3 runs 16 residues. CDR1 and CDR2 (germline): LGHNA, YSLEER. The chain's CDR3 is CASSQESGGWGTEAFF. For the CDR3, the DNA is TGCGCCAGCAGCCAAGAGAGCGGAGGGTGGGGCACTGAAGCTTTCTTT.

CDR3 DNA sequence: TGTGCCAGCAGCCTACCCTTGCGTGGTACTAGGCCAGATACGCAGTATTTT. Encoded protein: CASSLPLRGTRPDTQYF. The rearrangement joins TRBV28 to TRBJ2-3, with a tentative D call TRBD2 (5 bases). Trimming took 6 bases from V and 4 from J, leaving 23 bases between them. This CDR3 region has 17 residues. The V gene's germline CDR1 is MDHEN and CDR2 SYDVKM.

The chain employs TRBV11-2 and TRBJ2-5; D gene unclear. There are 15 residues in the CDR3. CDR1 is SGHAT, CDR2 FQNNGV, per germline. V was cut by 2 bases and J by 2 bases, with 12 bases left in between. The CDR3 reads CASSLSEGPQETQYF. The CDR3 region has the DNA TGTGCCAGCAGCTTATCTGAAGGGCCGCAAGAGACCCAGTACTTC.

This clonotype occurred a few times. The rearrangement uses TRBV12-3 or TRBV12-4 and TRBJ1-1, with 9 positions matching TRBD1. The CDR3 has 18 residues. V was pared by 5 bases and J by 7 bases, with 20 bases of the junction left unmatched. CDR3 loop: CASSPWPTGGALGIEAFF. Written as DNA, the CDR3 is TGTGCCAGCAGTCCTTGGCCAACAGGGGGCGCCTTGGGCATTGAAGCTTTCTTT.

This CDR3 is CASGLAGLGTDTQYF. DNA of the CDR3: TGTGCCAGCGGATTAGCGGGGCTGGGCACAGATACGCAGTATTTT. The V call is TRBV7-2, the J call TRBJ2-3, with 8 nucleotides matching TRBD2. The CDR3 loop spans 15 amino acids. V was clipped by 8 bases and J by 1 base; unmatched bases: 8. Germline-derived CDR1 and CDR2 are SGHTA and FQGNSA.